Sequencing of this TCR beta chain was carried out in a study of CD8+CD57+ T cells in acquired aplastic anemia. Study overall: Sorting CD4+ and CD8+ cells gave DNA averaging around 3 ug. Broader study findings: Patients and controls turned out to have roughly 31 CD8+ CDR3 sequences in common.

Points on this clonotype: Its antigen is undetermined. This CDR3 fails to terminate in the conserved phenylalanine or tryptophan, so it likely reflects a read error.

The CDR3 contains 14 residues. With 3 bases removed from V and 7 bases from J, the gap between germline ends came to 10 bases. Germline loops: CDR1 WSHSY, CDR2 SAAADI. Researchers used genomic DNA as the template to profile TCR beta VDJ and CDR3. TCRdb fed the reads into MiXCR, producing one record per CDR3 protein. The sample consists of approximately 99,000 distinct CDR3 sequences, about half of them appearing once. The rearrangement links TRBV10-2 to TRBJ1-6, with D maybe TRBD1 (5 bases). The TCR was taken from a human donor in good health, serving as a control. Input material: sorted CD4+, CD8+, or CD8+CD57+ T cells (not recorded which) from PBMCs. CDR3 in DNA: TGCGCCAGCAGTGAATCCAGGGACAATTCACCCCTCCACCTT. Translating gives CASSESRDNSPLHL.